Listed below are T cell receptor beta chains from one sample, sequenced in a study of lymphopenia after photon versus proton radiotherapy. Generated by immunoSEQ multiplex PCR, the TCRdb table keeps only in-frame clones and is missing some. The sample includes around 150,000 clones, about nine tenths of them seen just once. The specimen was peripheral blood, collected from a patient treated with photon-based radiotherapy. The receptors stem from a man over 45 with gastric cancer. Both conserved end residues are part of each CDR3. The order of the fields is V gene, J gene, CDR3 protein.

TRBV21-1	TRBJ1-4	CASRGLFF
TRBV2	TRBJ1-2	CASSEGGFDYGYTF
TRBV7-9	TRBJ1-2	CASSLVGGNYGYTF
TRBV2	TRBJ2-3	CASSASPSTDTQYF
TRBV28	TRBJ1-1	CASTTSLAEAFF
TRBV2	TRBJ2-2	CASSEGRVGTGELFF
TRBV19	TRBJ2-7	CASSIAGTSGASYEQYF
TRBV20-1	TRBJ1-4	CSAPNEKLFF
TRBV6-1	TRBJ1-3	CASTQTGRGNTIYF
TRBV14	TRBJ2-1	CASSRLLATEQFF
TRBV18	TRBJ2-2	CASSPQDSLNTGELFF
TRBV14	TRBJ1-6	CASSLATGGDSPLHF
TRBV27	TRBJ1-1	CASSPGQPNTEAFF
TRBV5-1	TRBJ1-1	CASSSTGRTGLNTEAFF
TRBV7-8	TRBJ2-7	CASSLGTSGMGQYF
TRBV6-6	TRBJ2-1	CASSYTGGDEQFF
TRBV30	TRBJ2-1	CAWSRLAGYNEQFF
TRBV7-9	TRBJ2-1	CASTTSGIGQFF
TRBV29-1	TRBJ1-2	CSVDYGYTF
TRBV6-5	TRBJ2-2	CASSSGDRYTGELFF
TRBV5-1	TRBJ2-5	CASTGGQGLETQYF
TRBV12-2	TRBJ1-1	CASRFAGGEAFF
TRBV5-6	TRBJ2-7	CASSVGTSGFTYEQYF
TRBV7-2	TRBJ1-2	CASSLAGVSGIYGYTF
TRBV4-1	TRBJ1-2	CASSQLPTGPYGYTF
TRBV18	TRBJ1-1	CASSPYEMNTEAFF
TRBV5-1	TRBJ1-1	CASSPAGAAPNTEAFF
TRBV11-3	TRBJ1-1	CASSSPETGEAFF
TRBV2	TRBJ2-5	CASSDMAGAGETQYF
TRBV6-5	TRBJ2-1	CASSYRTGFGNEQFF
TRBV10-3	TRBJ1-1	CAISESTGNPNTEAFF
TRBV7-8	TRBJ2-2	CASTLGRGRAGELFF
TRBV2	TRBJ2-5	CASREETQYF
TRBV11-3	TRBJ2-1	CASQGDSSYNEQFF
TRBV7-9	TRBJ2-6	CASSLFKQGPGANVLTF
TRBV28	TRBJ2-2	CASSLTAGAGELFF
TRBV5-4	TRBJ2-1	CASSLEGTSADQFF
TRBV29-1	TRBJ2-3	CSVGRTSGTDTQYF
TRBV30	TRBJ2-7	CAWSIGGGSYEQYF
TRBV18	TRBJ2-4	CASSLPTLSPAKNIQYF
TRBV7-9	TRBJ2-1	CASSLARTSVNEQFF
TRBV14	TRBJ2-7	CASSPGTSGRLDSYEQYF
TRBV6-1	TRBJ2-7	CASRKQGAGYEQYF
TRBV28	TRBJ1-3	CASSSGSSGNTIYF
TRBV7-3	TRBJ2-1	CASSLLSGGYNEQFF
TRBV14	TRBJ1-4	CASSRGVNEKLFF
TRBV29-1	TRBJ2-1	CSVGGLAGGLYNEQFF
TRBV6-5	TRBJ2-3	CASSSRRGTSTDTQYF
TRBV4-2	TRBJ2-7	CASSQHQGQGAGEQYF
TRBV6-5	TRBJ2-1	CASSYLPTSGKEQFF
TRBV7-9	TRBJ2-1	CASSLVRRLASNEQFF
TRBV30	TRBJ2-1	CAWSVQGGRYEQFF
TRBV6-1	TRBJ1-5	CASSELHHPSNQPQHF
TRBV5-8	TRBJ2-5	CASSLGDRVRGETQYF
TRBV7-9	TRBJ2-7	CASSLQSYEQYF
TRBV7-2	TRBJ1-5	CASSLEGQGNQPQHF
TRBV6-6	TRBJ2-7	CASSYSMGEAYEQYF
TRBV6-5	TRBJ2-3	CASRGTGRTDTQYF
TRBV18	TRBJ2-7	CASSTGREMGVVEQYF
TRBV28	TRBJ2-7	CASSSQGLATSEQYF